A single sample gave rise to the 28 T cell receptor beta chains below, sequenced in a study of blood T cell repertoires in COVID-19. Profiling relied on immunoSEQ multiplex PCR, and the TCRdb table lists in-frame clones only, not all of them. The sample includes fewer than 250,000 clones, roughly 85% of them seen just once. The sample taken for sequencing was peripheral blood. Receptors originate from a woman in her 70s with active or convalescent COVID-19.

V is TRBV3-1 (or the pseudogene TRBV3-2) and J is TRBJ1-2; 11 bases are a match to TRBD1. V was pared by 0 bases and J by 4 bases, with 4 bases of the junction left unmatched. Germline loops: CDR1 LGHDT, CDR2 YNNKEL (reference sequence). The length of the CDR3 is 16 residues. The CDR3 spells CASSQEDRGLVYGYTF. CDR3 coding DNA: TGTGCCAGCAGCCAAGAGGACAGGGGGCTAGTCTATGGCTACACCTTC.

The chain carries TRBV3-1 (or the pseudogene TRBV3-2) and TRBJ1-6; D is perhaps TRBD1 (5 bases). The length of the CDR3 is 14 residues. Trimming stripped 0 bases from V and 7 bases from J, with 7 bases between. Germline CDR1 is LGHDT and CDR2 is YNNKEL (reference sequence). The CDR3 nucleotides read TGTGCCAGCAGCCAAGATGGGGGGAATTCACCCCTCCACTTT. Protein: CASSQDGGNSPLHF.

CDR3 protein: CASSTSGSYNEQFF. CDR3 bases: TGTGCCAGCAGTACTAGCGGTTCCTACAATGAGCAGTTCTTC. This rearrangement joins TRBV6-5 to TRBJ2-1; the match to TRBD2 covers 8 bases. Trimming cost V 5 bases and J 1 base; bases outside gene matches: 1. CDR3 length: 14 residues. Germline-derived CDR1 and CDR2 are MNHEY and SVGAGI.

The rearrangement links TRBV27 to TRBJ2-7; 8 positions agree with TRBD1. Germline loops: CDR1 MNHEY, CDR2 SMNVEV (reference sequence). This CDR3 spans 14 amino acids. V shed 6 bases, J shed 0 bases, and the junction held 4 bases outside the gene matches. CDR3 sequence (DNA): TGTGCCAGCAGGGAACAGGGGGGCTCCTACGAGCAGTACTTC. Translation gives CASREQGGSYEQYF.

This rearrangement joins TRBV18 to TRBJ1-2; D ambiguous. The CDR3 extends over 17 amino acids. The germline V gene encodes CDR1 KGHSH and CDR2 LQKENI. Trimming stripped 8 bases from V and 0 bases from J, with 22 bases between. CDR3 region: CASAPLEASHANYGYTF. The CDR3 nucleotides are TGTGCCAGCGCCCCGCTCGAGGCTTCCCATGCTAACTATGGCTACACCTTC.

This clone appeared once. The chain carries TRBV29-1 and TRBJ1-2, with a weak D call TRBD1 (5 bases). CDR1 is SQVTM and CDR2 is ANQGSEA in the germline V gene. The ends were cut back, 2 bases at V and 8 bases at J, with 21 bases in the middle. The CDR3 loop spans 15 amino acids. The DNA for the CDR3 is TGCAGCGTTGAAAATCCCCCTAGGGGAAGTGAGGGCTACACCTTC. As protein: CSVENPPRGSEGYTF.

The rearrangement joins TRBV28 to TRBJ2-7, with D possibly matching TRBD2 (6 bases). CDR1 MDHEN and CDR2 SYDVKM come from the germline V gene. Trimming cost V 7 bases and J 3 bases, with 16 bases left between them. The CDR3 loop spans 14 amino acids. The CDR3 here is CASNHGTDLYEQYF. The CDR3 nucleotides are TGTGCCAGCAACCATGGGACTGATCTCTACGAGCAGTACTTC.

This sequence joins TRBV7-9 and TRBJ1-4; possible D gene TRBD1, 5 bases. CDR1 and CDR2 from the germline V gene are SEHNR and FQNEAQ (reference sequence). Trimming pared 8 bases from V and 7 bases from J, leaving 26 bases between. The CDR3 extends over 17 amino acids. The CDR3: CASGRLRSGGDSEKLFF. CDR3 in DNA: TGTGCCAGCGGAAGGTTGAGGAGCGGGGGAGACAGTGAAAAACTGTTTTTT.

CDR3 amino acids: CAQHANWGMGTEAFF. The CDR3 coding sequence is TGCGCCCAGCATGCCAATTGGGGCATGGGCACTGAAGCTTTCTTT. The gene calls are TRBV10-1 and TRBJ1-1, with D tentatively TRBD1 (5 bases). The CDR3 consists of 15 residues. Trimming shortened V by 11 bases and J by 4 bases, and 23 bases separated the two germline ends. Germline V lookup: CDR1 WNHNN, CDR2 SYGVQD (reference sequence).

A remark on this clone: Different DNA sequences within this sample yield the same CDR3. J is TRBJ1-2 and V is TRBV30; D is undetermined. This CDR3 is built from 11 residues. Trimming stripped 0 bases from V and 4 bases from J, with 3 bases between. Germline-derived CDR1 and CDR2 are GTSNPN and SVGIG (reference sequence). CDR3 in DNA: TGTGCCTGGAGTGTGAGCTATGGCTACACCTTC. Protein: CAWSVSYGYTF.

The rearrangement joins TRBV30 to TRBJ2-1; D gene unclear. This CDR3 comprises 15 residues. Between the trimmed V and J ends, which lost 1 base and 0 bases, there was a span of 10 bases. Germline lookup yields CDR1 GTSNPN and CDR2 SVGIG (reference sequence). The DNA of the CDR3 is TGTGCCTGGAGTGACTTCCTAAGCTCCTACAATGAGCAGTTCTTC. Translating gives CAWSDFLSSYNEQFF.

The V and J genes are TRBV5-1 and TRBJ2-7; D not resolved. With 4 bases removed from V and 0 bases from J, the gap between germline ends came to 8 bases. Germline CDR1 reads SGHRS; CDR2 reads YFSETQ. There are 13 residues in the CDR3. The CDR3 is CASSEPSSYEQYF. Written as DNA, the CDR3 is TGCGCCAGCAGCGAGCCTAGCTCCTACGAGCAGTACTTC.

This clone was observed once. The chain is built from TRBV6-6 and TRBJ2-1, with a possible D match to TRBD1 (6 bases). In germline, CDR1 is MNHNY, CDR2 SVGAGI (reference sequence). V lost 2 bases, J lost 9 bases, and 11 bases lay in between. The CDR3 consists of 13 residues. DNA for the CDR3: TGTGCCAGCAGTTACCGCTTAGGGGGTGAGCAGTTCTTC. Encoded protein: CASSYRLGGEQFF.

The chain recombines TRBV7-2 with TRBJ1-2; D remains unclear. Germline CDR1 reads SGHTA; CDR2 reads FQGNSA. V lost 1 base and J 7 bases, leaving 4 bases between the germline ends. This CDR3 region has 11 residues. CDR3 bases: TGTGCCAGCAGCTTAGAAGCTGGCTACACCTTC. Residues: CASSLEAGYTF.

Here the CDR3 DNA reads TGTGCCACCCAACAGGGGTTGGAGACCCAGTACTTC. Protein product: CATQQGLETQYF. The J gene is TRBJ2-5, the V gene TRBV28, with TRBD1 matching 7 bases. Germline V CDR1 and CDR2: MDHEN, SYDVKM. The CDR3 spans 12 residues. V was pared by 10 bases and J by 5 bases, with 7 bases of the junction left unmatched.

This chain uses TRBV4-3 with TRBJ1-2, with 8 bases that match TRBD1. CDR3 length: 16 amino acids. Germline V gene data show CDR1 as LGHNA and CDR2 as YSLEER. V lost 0 bases, J lost 5 bases, and 8 bases stayed unmatched. The CDR3: CASSQDLTGGSYGYTF. The CDR3 DNA reads as TGCGCCAGCAGCCAAGATCTCACAGGGGGAAGTTATGGCTACACCTTC.

V gene TRBV5-4 combines with J gene TRBJ1-4; 7 bases line up with TRBD1. J lost 7 bases, V lost 0 bases, and 0 bases had no gene match. Germline V gene lookup returns CDR1 SGHNT and CDR2 YYREEE (reference sequence). The CDR3 totals 13 residues. The CDR3 sequence is CASSLGDSEKLFF. CDR3 coding DNA: TGTGCCAGCAGCTTGGGGGACAGTGAAAAACTGTTTTTT.

This clone has only a few counts. V and J are TRBV10-3 and TRBJ1-6, with a tentative D call TRBD1 (6 bases). The germline V gene encodes CDR1 ENHRY and CDR2 SYGVKD. The CDR3 is 14 amino acids. V lost 2 bases and J lost 6, with 8 bases in between. The CDR3 reads CAISEGQSNSPLHF. CDR3 bases: TGTGCCATCAGTGAGGGACAGAGTAATTCACCCCTCCACTTT.

V and J are TRBV10-1 and TRBJ1-2, with D hard to call. The CDR3 is 13 residues long. The V and J ends lost 9 bases and 2 bases respectively, with 13 bases between them. CDR1 and CDR2 (germline): WNHNN, SYGVQD (reference sequence). CDR3 residues: CASSRTTNYGYTF. The DNA for the CDR3 is TGCGCCAGTAGCCGAACCACGAACTATGGCTACACCTTC.

The V call is TRBV5-1, the J call TRBJ2-1; 8 nucleotides align to TRBD1. The germline V gene encodes CDR1 SGHRS and CDR2 YFSETQ. The V gene end was trimmed by 2 bases and the J gene end by 5 bases; junction bases not matched to a gene: 3. The CDR3 totals 14 residues. CDR3 sequence reads: CASSLGTGNNEQFF. DNA of the CDR3: TGCGCCAGCAGCTTAGGGACAGGAAACAATGAGCAGTTCTTC.

The chain employs TRBV5-4 and TRBJ2-7, with 7 bases that match TRBD1. The CDR3 is made up of 15 amino acids. V gave up 4 bases and J gave up 5 bases; unmatched junction bases: 12. Germline V gene lookup returns CDR1 SGHNT and CDR2 YYREEE (reference sequence). Here the CDR3 reads CASSLLTGSVHEQYF. The CDR3 bases are TGTGCCAGCAGCCTACTGACAGGGTCTGTCCACGAGCAGTACTTC.

This chain links TRBV7-2 with TRBJ1-4; tentatively, D is TRBD1 (5 bases). V was clipped by 2 bases and J by 8 bases, with 15 bases between them. The CDR3 is 15 residues long. Germline V lookup: CDR1 SGHTA, CDR2 FQGNSA. CDR3 nucleotide sequence: TGTGCCAGCAGCTTAAATGTCGCACGGGGGGAAAAACTGTTTTTT. Amino acid sequence: CASSLNVARGEKLFF. Full variable domain (missing parts from reference TRBV7-2 and TRBJ1-4): GAGVSQSPSNKVTEKGKDVELRCDPISGHTALYWYRQSLGQGLEFLIYFQGNSAPDKSGLPSDRFSAERTGGSVSTLTIQRTQQEDSAVYLCASSLNVARGEKLFFGSGTQLSVL.

This rearrangement joins TRBV30 to TRBJ2-7; 8 bases match TRBD1. CDR1 and CDR2 (germline): GTSNPN, SVGIG (reference sequence). The J segment lost 1 base and the V segment lost 0 bases, leaving 11 bases of the junction unmatched. This CDR3 is 17 amino acids long. Written as DNA, the CDR3 is TGTGCCTGGAGTGTTCAAATTTTTCGGGACAGGTCCTACGAGCAGTACTTC. Its protein product is CAWSVQIFRDRSYEQYF. Complete variable domain (other parts from reference TRBV30 and TRBJ2-7): SQTIHQWPATLVQPVGSPLSLECTVEGTSNPNLYWYRQAAGRGLQLLFYSVGIGQISSEVPQNLSASRPQDRQFILSSKKLLLSDSGFYLCAWSVQIFRDRSYEQYFGPGTRLTVT.

The chain uses TRBV5-1 and TRBJ1-6, with 7 nucleotides matching TRBD1. The V and J ends lost 0 bases and 7 bases, in that order; junction bases with no gene match: 4. This CDR3 region has 15 residues. CDR1 and CDR2 (germline): SGHRS, YFSETQ. The CDR3 coding sequence is TGCGCCAGCAGCTTGGAAGGGGGACAGAATTCACCCCTCCACTTT. Translated, it gives CASSLEGGQNSPLHF.

This clone was detected only a few times. The chain carries TRBV4-2 and TRBJ2-7, with D perhaps matching TRBD2 (5 bases). Germline CDR1 and CDR2: LGHNA and YNFKEQ. V dropped 4 bases and J dropped 3 bases, with 10 bases sitting between them. The CDR3 contains 13 residues. The CDR3 region has the DNA TGTGCCAGCAGCCCCGGAGCGGACTACGAGCAGTACTTC. It encodes CASSPGADYEQYF.

This rearrangement joins TRBV5-5 to TRBJ2-5; no clear D gene. V was pared by 6 bases and J by 2 bases, with 26 bases between. In germline, CDR1 is SGHKS, CDR2 YYEKEE (reference sequence). The CDR3 is made up of 18 amino acids. CDR3 residues: CASNLYRLPLALQETQYF. CDR3 nucleotide sequence: TGTGCCAGCAACCTTTATAGACTGCCATTAGCCTTACAAGAGACCCAGTACTTC.

This clone was recorded only once. The chain employs TRBV7-2 and TRBJ2-1, with D maybe TRBD2 (5 bases). The V end lost 10 bases, the J end lost 4 bases, and 17 bases lay between the germline ends. The CDR3 runs to 14 residues. CDR1 is SGHTA, CDR2 FQGNSA, per germline. The chain's CDR3 is CAITASGPYNEQFF. As DNA, the CDR3 is TGTGCCATAACGGCCAGCGGACCTTACAATGAGCAGTTCTTC.

The chain carries TRBV5-1 and TRBJ2-7; 7 bases agree with TRBD1. Unmatched junction bases numbered 15, after V lost 5 bases and J lost 4 bases. Per germline, CDR1 SGHRS and CDR2 YFSETQ. The CDR3 is 16 amino acids. The CDR3 reads CASRGDSGPRLYEQYF. CDR3 sequence (DNA): TGCGCCAGCAGAGGGGACAGTGGCCCCCGATTATACGAGCAGTACTTC. Using reference TRBV5-1 and TRBJ2-7 for the parts outside the CDR3, the full variable domain is KAGVTQTPRYLIKTRGQQVTLSCSPISGHRSVSWYQQTPGQGLQFLFEYFSETQRNKGNFPGRFSGRQFSNSRSEMNVSTLELGDSALYLCASRGDSGPRLYEQYFGPGTRLTVT.